The next 28 T cell receptor beta chains were all read from a single sample in a study of T cell responses to AZD1222 COVID-19 vaccine. Clones were read by immunoSEQ multiplex PCR, and TCRdb kept only the in-frame ones, dropping some. The sample has 150,000 to 200,000 clones, about 92% seen once. The sequencing here drew on peripheral blood, taken 28 days after the second AZD1222 dose. The receptors originated from an adult who received the AZD1222 COVID-19 vaccine.

This CDR3 reads CASSLGTIAGGPSDEQFF. DNA for the CDR3: TGTGCCAGCAGCTTAGGAACTATAGCGGGGGGGCCTTCGGATGAGCAGTTCTTC. V gene TRBV7-9 combines with J gene TRBJ2-1, with 11 nucleotides matching TRBD2. This CDR3 has 18 residues. Germline values: CDR1 SEHNR, CDR2 FQNEAQ (reference sequence). The J segment lost 8 bases and the V segment lost 1 base, leaving 13 bases of the junction unmatched. Supplemented by reference TRBV7-9 and TRBJ2-1, the full variable domain reads DTGVSQNPRHKITKRGQNVTFRCDPISEHNRLYWYRQTLGQGPEFLTYFQNEAQLEKSRLLSDRFSAERPKGSFSTLEIQRTEQGDSAMYLCASSLGTIAGGPSDEQFFGPGTRLTVL.

The V call is TRBV4-1, the J call TRBJ2-5, with 8 bases matching TRBD2. V shed 3 bases, J shed 4 bases, and the junction held 7 bases outside the gene matches. The germline V gene encodes CDR1 MGHRA and CDR2 YSYEKL. The CDR3 consists of 15 residues. The CDR3 loop is CASSQGGGGLETQYF. CDR3 in DNA: TGCGCCAGCAGCCAGGGTGGCGGGGGGCTAGAGACCCAGTACTTC.

The rearrangement links TRBV2 to TRBJ2-3, with 8 bases identical to TRBD2. V trimming: 1 base; J trimming: 1 base; junction bases outside the gene matches: 1. In germline, CDR1 is SNHLY, CDR2 FYNNEI. The CDR3 loop spans 15 amino acids. The CDR3 protein is CASSEGRGGTDTQYF. For the CDR3, the DNA is TGTGCCAGCAGTGAAGGGCGGGGGGGCACAGATACGCAGTATTTT.

A single count supports this clone. The rearrangement joins TRBV19 to TRBJ2-1, with 8 bases matching TRBD2. The CDR3 runs to 18 residues. After removal of 7 bases from V and 10 bases from J, the junction contained 24 bases not matched to a gene. The germline V gene has CDR1 LNHDA and CDR2 SQIVND (reference sequence). This chain's CDR3 is CASIPTAQPSGTRNEQFF. DNA of the CDR3: TGTGCCAGTATCCCTACCGCCCAACCATCCGGGACTAGAAACGAGCAGTTCTTC.

The J gene is TRBJ2-7, the V gene TRBV29-1; the D gene is possibly TRBD2 (5 bases). V was clipped by 7 bases and J by 4 bases, with 11 bases between them. The germline gives CDR1 SQVTM, CDR2 ANQGSEA. The CDR3 covers 11 residues. CDR3 sequence (DNA): TGCAGCGCCGGCGGCGGGTACGAGCAGTACTTC. This gives the protein CSAGGGYEQYF.

The V call is TRBV28, the J call TRBJ1-3; 8 bases align to TRBD1. The V and J ends lost 5 bases and 2 bases, in that order; junction bases with no gene match: 11. The germline CDR1 and CDR2 sequences are MDHEN and SYDVKM. The CDR3 spans 17 residues. CDR3 in amino acids: CASSPLTQGAAGNTIYF. In nucleotides, the CDR3 is TGTGCCAGCAGTCCTCTCACCCAGGGGGCAGCTGGAAACACCATATATTTT.

This chain uses TRBV6-5 with TRBJ2-2; TRBD2 matches 8 bases. The CDR3 covers 15 residues. V dropped 7 bases and J dropped 2; count of bases not matched to a gene: 6. Germline lookup yields CDR1 MNHEY and CDR2 SVGAGI. CDR3 loop: CASTRLATNTGELFF. CDR3 DNA sequence: TGTGCCAGCACCCGACTAGCGACCAACACCGGGGAGCTGTTTTTT.

The chain couples TRBV19 to TRBJ1-2, with D perhaps matching TRBD1 (5 bases). Per the germline V gene, CDR1 is LNHDA and CDR2 is SQIVND (reference sequence). The CDR3 spans 13 residues. V gave up 0 bases and J gave up 8 bases, with 10 bases separating them. Here the CDR3 DNA reads TGTGCCAGTAGTATAGATTGGGGGGACGGCTACACCTTC. Translated, it gives CASSIDWGDGYTF.

This chain uses TRBV7-8 with TRBJ1-5; 7 nucleotides agree with TRBD1. The ends lost 2 bases at V and 0 bases at J; junction bases unmatched: 7. Germline V gene data show CDR1 as SGHVS and CDR2 as FQNEAQ. There are 17 residues in the CDR3. CDR3 nucleotide sequence: TGTGCCAGCAGCTTATGGGACAGATCGTATAGCAATCAGCCCCAGCATTTT. Its translation: CASSLWDRSYSNQPQHF.

The chain uses TRBV29-1 and TRBJ1-5, with D perhaps matching TRBD1 (6 bases). CDR1 and CDR2 from the germline V gene are SQVTM and ANQGSEA. With 4 bases removed from V and 0 bases from J, the gap between germline ends came to 7 bases. This CDR3 is 13 amino acids long. CDR3 nucleotide sequence: TGCAGCGTTGCAGGGGATAGCAATCAGCCCCAGCATTTT. It yields the protein CSVAGDSNQPQHF.

V and J are TRBV10-3 and TRBJ1-1; 8 nucleotides match TRBD1. The CDR3 is 15 amino acids. Trimming at V came to 6 bases and at J to 4 bases, leaving 10 bases not matched to a gene. Germline CDR1 and CDR2: ENHRY and SYGVKD. Written as DNA, the CDR3 is TGTGCCATCAGGGACAGGGCGATTCGGGGCACTGAAGCTTTCTTT. This gives the protein CAIRDRAIRGTEAFF.

This clone was found once. The chain is built from TRBV9 and TRBJ2-1, with TRBD2 matching 9 bases. The CDR3 consists of 15 residues. Looked up from germline, CDR1 is SGDLS and CDR2 is YYNGEE. Unmatched junction bases numbered 14, after V lost 10 bases and J lost 6 bases. The CDR3 nucleotides are TGTGCCTCAGAGGGGACTAGCAGGGGGTCCAATGAGCAGTTCTTC. Its translation: CASEGTSRGSNEQFF.

The rearrangement links TRBV18 to TRBJ2-3; TRBD1 might be the D (5 bases). The CDR3 loop spans 14 amino acids. CDR1 KGHSH and CDR2 LQKENI come from the germline V gene. V was trimmed by 5 bases and J by 2 bases, leaving 11 bases between them. Here the CDR3 reads CASSSLGATDTQYF. The DNA of the CDR3 is TGTGCCAGCTCAAGCCTAGGGGCCACAGATACGCAGTATTTT.

The chain joins TRBV2 to TRBJ2-6, with 8 positions matching TRBD2. CDR1 and CDR2 (germline): SNHLY, FYNNEI. The J segment lost 4 bases and the V segment lost 3 bases, leaving 5 bases of the junction unmatched. CDR3 size: 16 residues. The CDR3 DNA is TGTGCCAGCAGTGACCCGGGGGGGACCGGGGCCAACGTCCTGACTTTC. Translating gives CASSDPGGTGANVLTF.

The chain has TRBV4-3 and TRBJ2-7, with D perhaps assigned TRBD1 or TRBD2 (6 bases each). Germline-derived CDR1 and CDR2 are LGHNA and YSLEER. This CDR3 comprises 17 residues. The germline V and J ends were trimmed by 1 base and 3 bases, with 19 bases remaining between them. The CDR3 DNA follows: TGCGCCAGCAGCCAAGGGGTCGAGGGGGGAGCCCTCTACGAGCAGTACTTC. Encoded protein: CASSQGVEGGALYEQYF.

This clone was observed once. The chain is built from TRBV6-2 or TRBV6-3 and TRBJ2-3; possibly TRBD2 for D (6 bases). The CDR3 has 14 amino acids. Trimming removed 2 bases at V and 2 bases at J, with 8 bases between. CDR1 and CDR2 (germline): MNHEY, SVGEGT. The DNA for the CDR3 is TGTGCCAGCAGTTACGCGGGGAACACAGATACGCAGTATTTT. Protein product: CASSYAGNTDTQYF.

This clone showed up just once. The chain combines TRBV28 with TRBJ2-2, with 7 bases fitting TRBD2. Germline values: CDR1 MDHEN, CDR2 SYDVKM. CDR3 length equals 16 residues. J gave up 0 bases and V 7 bases, and 8 bases lay outside the gene matches. Written as DNA, the CDR3 is TGTGCCAGCACGTCTAGCGGAGGGACGAACACCGGGGAGCTGTTTTTT. The encoded protein is CASTSSGGTNTGELFF.

The rearrangement links TRBV7-2 to TRBJ2-7; D is perhaps TRBD2 (6 bases). The V gene lost 2 bases and the J gene lost 2 bases, with 13 bases spanning the gap. CDR1 and CDR2 (germline): SGHTA, FQGNSA. This CDR3 spans 15 amino acids. The CDR3 reads CASSLTRDSPYEQYF. In DNA form, the CDR3 reads TGTGCCAGCAGCTTAACCAGGGACTCCCCCTACGAGCAGTACTTC.

The V call is TRBV2, the J call TRBJ1-1, with 7 bases matching TRBD1. The junction had 5 bases not matched to a gene; V was cut back by 3 bases and J by 10 bases. Germline CDR1 SNHLY, CDR2 FYNNEI. This CDR3 has 12 amino acids. CDR3 coding DNA: TGTGCCAGCAGTGATGGGGCAGGGGGAGCTTTCTTT. Amino acid sequence: CASSDGAGGAFF.

The chain couples TRBV5-1 to TRBJ1-2, with TRBD1 matching 8 bases. V gave up 4 bases and J gave up 8 bases; unmatched junction bases: 13. Germline-derived CDR1 and CDR2 are SGHRS and YFSETQ. The length of the CDR3 is 15 residues. The CDR3 DNA reads TGCGCCAGCAGCCCTGGAGGACAGGGTGGAGTAGGCTACACCTTC. The encoded protein is CASSPGGQGGVGYTF.

The chain employs TRBV2 and TRBJ1-3; D is unresolved. The V end lost 10 bases, the J end lost 3 bases, and 16 bases lay between the germline ends. In germline, CDR1 is SNHLY, CDR2 FYNNEI. This CDR3 spans 14 amino acids. CDR3 coding DNA: TGTGCCACTCCCAGCAGAAGGGATGGAAACACCATATATTTT. Its protein is CATPSRRDGNTIYF.

Turning to this clone: The junction does not match germline at one end; this may be a read error. CDR3 loop: CASGEGGRTEAFF. Here the CDR3 DNA reads TGTGCCAGCGGTGAGGGGGGGCGAACTGAAGCTTTCTTT. This sequence joins TRBV6-1 and TRBJ1-1; tentatively, D is TRBD1 (6 bases). The V gene's germline CDR1 is MNHNS and CDR2 SASEGT. CDR3 size: 13 residues.

V gene TRBV11-2 combines with J gene TRBJ1-2; D gene unclear. The CDR3 length is 14 residues. Germline CDR1 SGHAT, CDR2 FQNNGV. V shed 0 bases and J shed 6 bases, with 11 bases lying between them. CDR3 in DNA: TGTGCCAGCAGCTTAGAGAGGACTGGGAATGGCTACACCTTC. It encodes CASSLERTGNGYTF.

The gene calls are TRBV12-5 and TRBJ1-3, with a weak D call TRBD1 (6 bases). This CDR3 has 17 amino acids. From germline, CDR1 is LGHNT and CDR2 FRNRAP. Trimming took 6 bases from V and 0 from J, leaving 18 bases between them. DNA of the CDR3: TGTGCTAGTGGGACAATTAGGACAGCGTCCTCTGGAAACACCATATATTTT. It encodes CASGTIRTASSGNTIYF.

This clone is deemed medium-sized. The chain recombines TRBV6-4 with TRBJ2-3, with 12 bases aligning to TRBD2. Germline loops: CDR1 MRHNA, CDR2 SNTAGT. V dropped 0 bases and J dropped 5; count of bases not matched to a gene: 0. The CDR3 has 15 residues. The CDR3 DNA is TGTGCCAGCAGTGACTCGACTAGCGGGGGAGATACGCAGTATTTT. Encoded protein: CASSDSTSGGDTQYF.

The table lists this clone with a few counts. The chain recombines TRBV7-8 with TRBJ1-5; possibly TRBD1 for D (5 bases). The length of the CDR3 is 14 residues. CDR1 is SGHVS, CDR2 FQNEAQ, per germline. V was pared by 1 base and J by 7 bases, with 11 bases between. The CDR3: CASSLETVGQPQHF. CDR3 bases: TGTGCCAGCAGCTTAGAGACAGTGGGCCAGCCCCAGCATTTT.

As to this clone: Other DNA sequences within the sample encode an identical CDR3. The CDR3 region has the DNA TGTGCCAGCAGTTTAGACAGAAACTATGGCTACACCTTC. It specifies CASSLDRNYGYTF. V gene TRBV12-3 or TRBV12-4 combines with J gene TRBJ1-2, with D unresolved. This CDR3 is built from 13 residues. V was shortened by 1 base and J by 2 bases, with 5 bases between the two germline ends.

The table lists this clone with a count of one. The rearrangement links TRBV5-4 to TRBJ1-4; D possibly corresponds to TRBD1 (6 bases). V dropped 5 bases and J dropped 0 bases, with 11 bases sitting between them. CDR1 and CDR2 (germline): SGHNT, YYREEE (reference sequence). The CDR3 sequence is 15 residues long. The CDR3 loop is CASSSDSPTNEKLFF. The CDR3 nucleotides read TGTGCCAGCAGTTCGGACAGTCCAACTAATGAAAAACTGTTTTTT.